The clone carrying this TCR beta chain was observed at least ten times. Its antigen is unknown. Thyroid ultrasound and orbital computed tomography, with clinical symptoms and serum thyroxine and TRAb, informed diagnoses. It was RNA transcripts that yielded the amplified TCR beta CDR3 regions. Using the HTBI primer set, a first-round RT-PCR was run on the TCR CDR3. TCRdb re-derived calls from the multiplex PCR reads in MiXCR, one entry per CDR3 protein. The data contain about 570,000 distinct CDR3 sequences, around 42% of them singletons. This sample was included in a study of T cells in Graves' hyperthyroidism and ophthalmopathy. Points from the study as a whole: A median about 7 months before onset, the model predicted ophthalmopathy.

This receptor was identified in an adult woman with Graves' disease, either hyperthyroidism or ophthalmopathy (not recorded which). Sequencing was performed on peripheral blood or thyroid tissue (not recorded which).

Here the CDR3 DNA reads TGCGCCAGCAGTCCCCGAGGAGGACAGGGCCACCTCTATAGCAATCAGCCCCAGCATTTT. Translation: CASSPRGGQGHLYSNQPQHF. J is TRBJ1-5 and V is TRBV5-1, with 8 bases that match TRBD1. V gave up 5 bases and J gave up 0 bases; unmatched junction bases: 19. CDR3 size: 20 residues. Germline CDR1 reads SGHRS; CDR2 reads YFSETQ.